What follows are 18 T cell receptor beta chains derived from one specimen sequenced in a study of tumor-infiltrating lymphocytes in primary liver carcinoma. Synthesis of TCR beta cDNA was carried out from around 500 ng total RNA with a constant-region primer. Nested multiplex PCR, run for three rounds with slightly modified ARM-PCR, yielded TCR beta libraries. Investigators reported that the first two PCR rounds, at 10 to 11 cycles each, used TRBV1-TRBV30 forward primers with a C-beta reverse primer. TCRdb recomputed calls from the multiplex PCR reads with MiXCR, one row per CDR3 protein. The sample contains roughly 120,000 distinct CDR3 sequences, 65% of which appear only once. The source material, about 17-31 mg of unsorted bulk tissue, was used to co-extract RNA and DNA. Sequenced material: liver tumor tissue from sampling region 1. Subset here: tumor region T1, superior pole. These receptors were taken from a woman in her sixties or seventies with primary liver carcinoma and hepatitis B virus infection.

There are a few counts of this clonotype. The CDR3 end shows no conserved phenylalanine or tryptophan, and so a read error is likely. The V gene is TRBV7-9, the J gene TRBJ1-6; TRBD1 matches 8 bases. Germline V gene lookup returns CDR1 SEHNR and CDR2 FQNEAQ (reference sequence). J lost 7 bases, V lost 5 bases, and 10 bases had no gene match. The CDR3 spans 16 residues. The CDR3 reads CASSINRGLGNSPLHS. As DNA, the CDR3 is TGTGCCAGCAGCATAAACAGGGGGTTAGGGAATTCACCCCTCCACTCT.

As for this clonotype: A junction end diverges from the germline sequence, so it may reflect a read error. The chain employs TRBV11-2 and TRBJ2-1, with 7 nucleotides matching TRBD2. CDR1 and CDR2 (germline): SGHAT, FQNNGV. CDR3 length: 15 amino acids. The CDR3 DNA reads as TGTGCCAGCAGCTCCTGGGGGAGGGCCTACAATGAGCTGTTCTTC. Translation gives CASSSWGRAYNELFF. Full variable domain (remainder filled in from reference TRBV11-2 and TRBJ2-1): EAGVAQSPRYKIIEKRQSVAFWCNPISGHATLYWYQQILGQGPKLLIQFQNNGVVDDSQLPKDRFSAERLKGVDSTLKIQPAKLEDSAVYLCASSSWGRAYNELFFGPGTRLTVL.

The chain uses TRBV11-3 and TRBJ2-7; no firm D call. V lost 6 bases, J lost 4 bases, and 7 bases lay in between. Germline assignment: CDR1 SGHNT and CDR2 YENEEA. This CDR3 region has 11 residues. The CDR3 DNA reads TGTGCCAGCAGTGATGGATACGAGCAGTACTTC. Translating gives CASSDGYEQYF.

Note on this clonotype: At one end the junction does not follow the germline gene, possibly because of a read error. The CDR3 bases are TGTGCCAGTAGCCCGCTACCCGGGACAGCGAACACTGATGCTTTCTTT. Its protein product is CASSPLPGTANTDAFF. The chain couples TRBV5-6 to TRBJ1-1; 7 bases match TRBD1. The germline V gene encodes CDR1 SGHDT and CDR2 YYEEEE. The CDR3 length is 16 residues.

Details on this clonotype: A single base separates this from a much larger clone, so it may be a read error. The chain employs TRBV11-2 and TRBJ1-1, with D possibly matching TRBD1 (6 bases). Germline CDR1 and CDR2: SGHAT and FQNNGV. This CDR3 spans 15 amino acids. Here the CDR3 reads CASSLSGVGGVEALF. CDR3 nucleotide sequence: TGTGCCAGCAGCTTATCAGGGGTGGGGGGAGTTGAAGCTTTATTT.

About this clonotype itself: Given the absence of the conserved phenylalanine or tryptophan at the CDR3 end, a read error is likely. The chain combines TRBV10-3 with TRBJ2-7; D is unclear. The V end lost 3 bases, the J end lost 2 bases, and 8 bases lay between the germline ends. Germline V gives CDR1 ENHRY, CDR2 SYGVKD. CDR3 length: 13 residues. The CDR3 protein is CAISDPEAYEQYL. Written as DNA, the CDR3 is TGTGCCATCAGTGACCCGGAAGCCTACGAGCAGTACTTA.

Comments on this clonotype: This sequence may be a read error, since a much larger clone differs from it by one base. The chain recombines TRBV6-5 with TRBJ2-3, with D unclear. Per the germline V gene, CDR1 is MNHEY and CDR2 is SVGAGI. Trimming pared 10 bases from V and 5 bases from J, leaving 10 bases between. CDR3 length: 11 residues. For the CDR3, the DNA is TGTGCCAACCATCGTGGAGATACGCAGTATTTT. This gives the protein CANHRGDTQYF.

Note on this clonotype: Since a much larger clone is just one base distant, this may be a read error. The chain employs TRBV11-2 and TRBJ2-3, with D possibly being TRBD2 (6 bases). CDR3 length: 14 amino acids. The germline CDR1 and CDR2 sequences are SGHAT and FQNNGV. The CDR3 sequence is CVSGLGLPTDTQYF. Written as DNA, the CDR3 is TGTGTCAGCGGCCTGGGACTCCCCACAGATACGCAGTATTTT.

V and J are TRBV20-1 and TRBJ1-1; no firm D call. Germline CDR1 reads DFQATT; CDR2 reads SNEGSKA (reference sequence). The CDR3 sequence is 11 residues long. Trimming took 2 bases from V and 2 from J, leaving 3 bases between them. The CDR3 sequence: CSARNNTEAFF. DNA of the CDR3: TGCAGTGCTAGAAATAACACTGAAGCTTTCTTT.

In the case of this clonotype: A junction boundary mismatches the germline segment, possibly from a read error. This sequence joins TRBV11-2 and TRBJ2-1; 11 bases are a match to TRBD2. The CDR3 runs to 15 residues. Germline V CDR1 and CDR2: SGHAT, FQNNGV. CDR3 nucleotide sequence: TGTGCCAGCAGCTCGGGACTAGCGGTGTACAATGAGCAGCTCTTC. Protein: CASSSGLAVYNEQLF.

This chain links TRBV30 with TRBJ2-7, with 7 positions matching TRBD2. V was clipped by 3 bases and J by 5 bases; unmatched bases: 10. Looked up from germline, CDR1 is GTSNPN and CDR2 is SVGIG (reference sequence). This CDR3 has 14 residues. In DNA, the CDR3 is TGTGCCTGGAGCAGGGCGGGAGTAACTCACGAGCAGTACTTC. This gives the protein CAWSRAGVTHEQYF.

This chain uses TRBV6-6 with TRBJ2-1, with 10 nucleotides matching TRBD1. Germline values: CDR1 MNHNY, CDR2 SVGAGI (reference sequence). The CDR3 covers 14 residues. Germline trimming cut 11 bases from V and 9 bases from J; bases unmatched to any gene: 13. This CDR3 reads CAGSTGGQTSEQFF. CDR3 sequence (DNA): TGTGCCGGATCGACAGGGGGCCAGACAAGTGAGCAGTTCTTC.

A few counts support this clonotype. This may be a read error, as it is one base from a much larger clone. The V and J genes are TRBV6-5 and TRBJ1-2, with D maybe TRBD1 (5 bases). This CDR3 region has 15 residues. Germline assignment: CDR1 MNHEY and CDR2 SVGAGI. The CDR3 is CASRLTGGDGYGCTF. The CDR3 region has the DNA TGTGCCAGCAGGCTCACGGGGGGGGACGGCTATGGCTGCACCTTC.

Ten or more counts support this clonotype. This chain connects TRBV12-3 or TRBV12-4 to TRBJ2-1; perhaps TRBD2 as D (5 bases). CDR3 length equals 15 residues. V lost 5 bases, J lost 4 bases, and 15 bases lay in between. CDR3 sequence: CASSHTGKYYNEQFF. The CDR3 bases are TGTGCCAGCAGTCACACCGGGAAATATTACAATGAGCAGTTCTTC.

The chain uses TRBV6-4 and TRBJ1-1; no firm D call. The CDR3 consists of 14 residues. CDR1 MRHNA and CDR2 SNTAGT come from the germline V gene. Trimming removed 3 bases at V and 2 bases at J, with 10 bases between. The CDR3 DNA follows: TGTGCCAGCAGTGATCGCGCGGGAAACACTGAAGCTTTCTTT. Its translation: CASSDRAGNTEAFF.

CDR3 nucleotide sequence: TGTGCCAGCAGCGGACGGGCCGAGCAGTACTTC. Its translation: CASSGRAEQYF. The J gene is TRBJ2-7, the V gene TRBV5-6; D is unresolved. Germline CDR1 SGHDT, CDR2 YYEEEE. This CDR3 comprises 11 residues. The V gene lost 4 bases and the J gene lost 6 bases, with 8 bases spanning the gap.

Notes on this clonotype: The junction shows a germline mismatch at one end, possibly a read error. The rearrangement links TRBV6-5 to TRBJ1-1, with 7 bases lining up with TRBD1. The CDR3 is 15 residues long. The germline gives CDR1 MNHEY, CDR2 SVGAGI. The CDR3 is CASSLQGLGNTEVVF. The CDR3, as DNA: TGTGCCAGCAGTTTACAGGGGTTGGGGAACACTGAAGTTGTCTTT.

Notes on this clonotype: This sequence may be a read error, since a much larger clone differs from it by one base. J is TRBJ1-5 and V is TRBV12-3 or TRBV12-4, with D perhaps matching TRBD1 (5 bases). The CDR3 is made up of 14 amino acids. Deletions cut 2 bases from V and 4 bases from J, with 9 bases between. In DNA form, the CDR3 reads TGTGCCAGCAGTTTACAGAGGGGAAATCAGCCCCAGCATTTT. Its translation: CASSLQRGNQPQHF.